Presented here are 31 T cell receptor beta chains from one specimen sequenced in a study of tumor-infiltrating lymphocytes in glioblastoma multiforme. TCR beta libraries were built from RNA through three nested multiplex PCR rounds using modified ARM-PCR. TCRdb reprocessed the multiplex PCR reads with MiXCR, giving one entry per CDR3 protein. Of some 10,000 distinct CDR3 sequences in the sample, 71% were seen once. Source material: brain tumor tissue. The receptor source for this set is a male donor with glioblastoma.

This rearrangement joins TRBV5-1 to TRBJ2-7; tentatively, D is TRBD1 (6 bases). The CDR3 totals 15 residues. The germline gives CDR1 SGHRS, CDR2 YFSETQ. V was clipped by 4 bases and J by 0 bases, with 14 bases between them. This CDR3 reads CASSQTTGNSYEQYF. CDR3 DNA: TGCGCCAGCAGCCAAACGACAGGTAACTCCTACGAGCAGTACTTC.

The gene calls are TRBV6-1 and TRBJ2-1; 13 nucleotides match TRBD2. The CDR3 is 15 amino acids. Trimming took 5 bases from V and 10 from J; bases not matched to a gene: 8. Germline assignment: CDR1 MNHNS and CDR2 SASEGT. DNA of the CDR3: TGTGCCAGCAGTTCGACGGGACTAGCGGGACCCGAGCAGTTCTTC. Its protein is CASSSTGLAGPEQFF.

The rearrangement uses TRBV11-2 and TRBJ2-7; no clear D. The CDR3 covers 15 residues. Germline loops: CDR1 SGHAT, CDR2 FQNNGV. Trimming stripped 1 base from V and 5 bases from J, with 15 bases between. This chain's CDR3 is CASSLVTSEFNEQYF. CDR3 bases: TGTGCCAGCAGCTTAGTAACGAGTGAGTTCAACGAGCAGTACTTC.

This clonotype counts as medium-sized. DNA for the CDR3: TGTGCCATCAGTGAAGACAGGGGGAACATTCAGTACTTC. Amino acids: CAISEDRGNIQYF. V gene TRBV10-3 combines with J gene TRBJ2-4; 9 bases are a match to TRBD1. The CDR3 spans 13 residues. The germline V gene encodes CDR1 ENHRY and CDR2 SYGVKD. Trimming at V came to 3 bases and at J to 7 bases, leaving 1 base not matched to a gene.

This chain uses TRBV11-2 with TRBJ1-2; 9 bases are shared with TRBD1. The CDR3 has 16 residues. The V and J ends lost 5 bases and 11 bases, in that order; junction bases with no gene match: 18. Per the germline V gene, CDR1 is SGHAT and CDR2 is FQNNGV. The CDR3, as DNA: TGTGCCAGCAGCCCCCCGGAGGGACAGGGCGTTGGTGGATACACCTTC. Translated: CASSPPEGQGVGGYTF.

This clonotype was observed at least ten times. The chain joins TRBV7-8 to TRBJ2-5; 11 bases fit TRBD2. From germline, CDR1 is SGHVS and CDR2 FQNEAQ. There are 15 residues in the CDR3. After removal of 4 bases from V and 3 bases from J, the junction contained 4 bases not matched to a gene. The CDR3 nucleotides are TGTGCCAGCAGCTATACTAGCGGGGGAAAAGAGACCCAGTACTTC. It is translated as CASSYTSGGKETQYF.

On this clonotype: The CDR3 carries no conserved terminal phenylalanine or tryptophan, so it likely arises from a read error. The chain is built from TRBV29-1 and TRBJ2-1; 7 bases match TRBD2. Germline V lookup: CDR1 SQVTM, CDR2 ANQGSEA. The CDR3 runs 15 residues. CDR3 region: CSVEGGGRSYNEQFL. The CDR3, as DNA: TGCAGCGTTGAGGGGGGGGGAAGGTCCTACAATGAACAGTTCCTC.

The CDR3 coding sequence is TGTGCCAGCACCTCCGGGGGGAAGGTGTCCTATGGCTACACCTTC. This gives the protein CASTSGGKVSYGYTF. V is TRBV6-5 and J is TRBJ1-2; possible D gene TRBD1, 5 bases. The V and J ends lost 7 bases and 4 bases respectively, with 19 bases between them. CDR3 length: 15 residues. Germline values: CDR1 MNHEY, CDR2 SVGAGI.

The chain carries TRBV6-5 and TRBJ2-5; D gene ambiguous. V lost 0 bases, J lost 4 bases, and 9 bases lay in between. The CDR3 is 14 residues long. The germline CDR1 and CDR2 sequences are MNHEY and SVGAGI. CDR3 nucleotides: TGTGCCAGCAGTTACTCGGGTACGGTAGAGACCCAGTACTTC. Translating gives CASSYSGTVETQYF.

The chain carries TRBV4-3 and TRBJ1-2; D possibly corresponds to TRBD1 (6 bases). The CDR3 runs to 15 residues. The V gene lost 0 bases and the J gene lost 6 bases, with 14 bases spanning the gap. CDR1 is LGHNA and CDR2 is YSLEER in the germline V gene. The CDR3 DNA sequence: TGCGCCAGCAGCCAAGATAGAGGGGGTGGAAATGGCTACACCTTC. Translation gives CASSQDRGGGNGYTF.

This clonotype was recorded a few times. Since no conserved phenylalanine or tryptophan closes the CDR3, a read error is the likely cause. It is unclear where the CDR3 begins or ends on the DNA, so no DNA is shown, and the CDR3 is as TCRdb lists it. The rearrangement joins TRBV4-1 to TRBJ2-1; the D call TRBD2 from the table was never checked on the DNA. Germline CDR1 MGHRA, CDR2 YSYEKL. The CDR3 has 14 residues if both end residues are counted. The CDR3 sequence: CASRTSASYNEQSL.

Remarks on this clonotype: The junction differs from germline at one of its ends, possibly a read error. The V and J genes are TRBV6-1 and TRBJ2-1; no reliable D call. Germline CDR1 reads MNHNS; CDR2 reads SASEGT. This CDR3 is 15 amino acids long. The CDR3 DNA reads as TGCGCCAACAGTGAAGAAGTCGTAGCATACAATGAGGAGTTCTTC. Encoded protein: CANSEEVVAYNEEFF.

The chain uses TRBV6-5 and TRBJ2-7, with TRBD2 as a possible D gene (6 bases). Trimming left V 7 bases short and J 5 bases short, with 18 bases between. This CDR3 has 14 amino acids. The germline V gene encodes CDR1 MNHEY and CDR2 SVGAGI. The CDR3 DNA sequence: TGTGCCAGCATCGAGACCCCTACTAGCAACGAGCAGTACTTC. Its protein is CASIETPTSNEQYF.

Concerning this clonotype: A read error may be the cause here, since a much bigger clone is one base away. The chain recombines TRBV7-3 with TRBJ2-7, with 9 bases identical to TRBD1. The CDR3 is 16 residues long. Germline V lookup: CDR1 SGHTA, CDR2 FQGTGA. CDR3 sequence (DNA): TGTGCCAGCAGCCTTACCGGGACAGGGATGGGCTACGGGCAGTACTTC. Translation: CASSLTGTGMGYGQYF.

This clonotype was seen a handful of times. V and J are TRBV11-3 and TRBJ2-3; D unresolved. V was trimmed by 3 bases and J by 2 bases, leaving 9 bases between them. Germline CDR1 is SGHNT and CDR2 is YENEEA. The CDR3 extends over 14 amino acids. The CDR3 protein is CASSFESHTDTQYF. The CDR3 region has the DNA TGTGCCAGCAGCTTTGAGAGTCACACAGATACGCAGTATTTT.

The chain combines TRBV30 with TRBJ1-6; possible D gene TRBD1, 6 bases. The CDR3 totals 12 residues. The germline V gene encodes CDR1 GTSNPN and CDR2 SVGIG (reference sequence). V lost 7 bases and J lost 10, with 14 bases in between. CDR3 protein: CALRGAGSPLHF. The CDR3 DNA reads TGTGCCTTGAGGGGGGCTGGGTCACCCCTCCACTTT.

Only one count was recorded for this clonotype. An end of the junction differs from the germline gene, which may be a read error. The DNA of the CDR3 is TGCGGCGTTGGGGGGCGGCAGGGGGGCGATGAGCAATTCTTC. Translating gives CGVGGRQGGDEQFF. The genes are TRBV29-1 and TRBJ2-1, with D possibly TRBD1 on 7 matching bases. Germline V gene data show CDR1 as SQVTM and CDR2 as ANQGSEA. This CDR3 spans 14 amino acids.

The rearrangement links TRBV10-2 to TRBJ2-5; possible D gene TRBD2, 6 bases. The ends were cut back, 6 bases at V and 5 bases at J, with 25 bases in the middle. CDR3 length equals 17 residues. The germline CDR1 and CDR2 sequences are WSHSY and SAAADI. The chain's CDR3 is CASRGRAGLISGETQYF. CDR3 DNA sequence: TGCGCCAGCAGGGGGAGAGCTGGACTAATCTCGGGGGAGACCCAGTACTTC.

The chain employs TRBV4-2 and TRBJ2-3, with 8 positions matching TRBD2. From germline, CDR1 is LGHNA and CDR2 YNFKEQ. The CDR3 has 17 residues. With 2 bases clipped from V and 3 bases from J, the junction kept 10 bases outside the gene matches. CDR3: CASSQSIAGLRTDTQYF. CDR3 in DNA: TGTGCCAGCAGCCAATCCATAGCGGGACTACGAACAGATACGCAGTATTTT.

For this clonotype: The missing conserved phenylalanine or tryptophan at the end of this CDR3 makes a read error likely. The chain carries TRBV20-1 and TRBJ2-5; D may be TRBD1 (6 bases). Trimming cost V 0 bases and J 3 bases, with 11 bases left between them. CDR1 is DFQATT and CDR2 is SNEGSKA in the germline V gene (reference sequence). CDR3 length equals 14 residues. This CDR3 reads CSARDATGKETQYS. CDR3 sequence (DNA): TGCAGTGCTAGAGATGCCACAGGGAAAGAGACCCAGTACTCC.

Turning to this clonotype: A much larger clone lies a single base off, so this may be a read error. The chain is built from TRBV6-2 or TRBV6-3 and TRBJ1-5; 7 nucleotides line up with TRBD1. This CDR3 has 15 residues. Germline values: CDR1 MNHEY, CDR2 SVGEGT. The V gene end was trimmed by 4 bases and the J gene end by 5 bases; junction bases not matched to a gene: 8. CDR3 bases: TGTGCCAGCAGTTCCCAGGGGGTGCGCGATCAGCCCCAGCATTTT. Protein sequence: CASSSQGVRDQPQHF.

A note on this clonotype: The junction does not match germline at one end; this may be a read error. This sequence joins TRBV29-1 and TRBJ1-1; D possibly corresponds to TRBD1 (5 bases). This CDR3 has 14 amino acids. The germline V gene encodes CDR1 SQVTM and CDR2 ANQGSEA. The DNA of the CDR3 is TGCAGCGTTGACGGTCAACAGGCAGGGAAGGGAACCTTCTTC. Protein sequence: CSVDGQQAGKGTFF.

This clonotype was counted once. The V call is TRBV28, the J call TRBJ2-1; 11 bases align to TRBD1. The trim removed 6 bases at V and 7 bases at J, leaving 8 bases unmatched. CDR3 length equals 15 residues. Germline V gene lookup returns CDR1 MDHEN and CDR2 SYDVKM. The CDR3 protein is CASSHRDRGRNEQFF. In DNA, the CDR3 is TGTGCCAGCAGCCACCGGGACAGGGGGAGAAATGAGCAGTTCTTC.

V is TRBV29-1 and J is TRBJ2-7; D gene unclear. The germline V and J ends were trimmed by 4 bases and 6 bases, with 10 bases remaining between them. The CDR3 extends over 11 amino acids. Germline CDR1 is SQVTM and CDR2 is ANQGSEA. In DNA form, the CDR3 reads TGCAGCGTTGTCTCAGGTAGCGAGCAGTACTTC. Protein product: CSVVSGSEQYF.

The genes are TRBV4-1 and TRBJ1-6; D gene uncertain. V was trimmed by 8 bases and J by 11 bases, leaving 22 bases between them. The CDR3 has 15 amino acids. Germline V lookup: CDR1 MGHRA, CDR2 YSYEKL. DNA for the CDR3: TGCGCCAGCCAAAACCCGGCATCTGGGGTCCCACCCCTCCACTTT. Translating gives CASQNPASGVPPLHF.

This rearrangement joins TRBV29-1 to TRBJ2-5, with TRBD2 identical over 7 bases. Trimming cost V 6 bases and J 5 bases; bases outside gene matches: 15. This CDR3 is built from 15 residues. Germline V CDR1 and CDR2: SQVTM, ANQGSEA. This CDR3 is CSVEPTSRRLETQYF. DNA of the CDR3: TGCAGCGTAGAGCCGACTAGCCGGAGGTTGGAGACCCAGTACTTC.

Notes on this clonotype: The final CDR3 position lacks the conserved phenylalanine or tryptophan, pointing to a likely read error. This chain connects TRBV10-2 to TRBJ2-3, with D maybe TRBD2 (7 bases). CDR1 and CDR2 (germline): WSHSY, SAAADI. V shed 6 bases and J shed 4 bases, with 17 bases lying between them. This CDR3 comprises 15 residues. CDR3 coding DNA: TGCGCCAGCAGGGAGGCGGGGGCCGGGGCAGATACGCAGTATTCT. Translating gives CASREAGAGADTQYS.

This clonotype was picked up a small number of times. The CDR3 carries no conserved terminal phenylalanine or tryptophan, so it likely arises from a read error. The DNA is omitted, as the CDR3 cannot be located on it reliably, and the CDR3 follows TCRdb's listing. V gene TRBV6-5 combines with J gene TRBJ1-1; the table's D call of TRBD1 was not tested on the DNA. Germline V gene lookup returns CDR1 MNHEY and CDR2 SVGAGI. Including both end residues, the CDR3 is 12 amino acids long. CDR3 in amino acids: CASSLTGAGAFL.

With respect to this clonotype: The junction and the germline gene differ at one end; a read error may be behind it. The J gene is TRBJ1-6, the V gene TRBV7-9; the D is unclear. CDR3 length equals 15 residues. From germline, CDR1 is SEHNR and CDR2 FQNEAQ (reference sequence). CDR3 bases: TGCGCCAGCACCTACGGCAGGAGCGGGAATTCACCCCTCCACTTT. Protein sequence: CASTYGRSGNSPLHF.

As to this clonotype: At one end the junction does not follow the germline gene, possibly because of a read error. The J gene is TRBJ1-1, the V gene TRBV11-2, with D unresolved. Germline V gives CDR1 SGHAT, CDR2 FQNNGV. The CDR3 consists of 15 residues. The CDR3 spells CARSLMVAWNTEAFF. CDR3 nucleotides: TGTGCCCGCAGCTTGATGGTCGCGTGGAACACTGAAGCTTTCTTT.

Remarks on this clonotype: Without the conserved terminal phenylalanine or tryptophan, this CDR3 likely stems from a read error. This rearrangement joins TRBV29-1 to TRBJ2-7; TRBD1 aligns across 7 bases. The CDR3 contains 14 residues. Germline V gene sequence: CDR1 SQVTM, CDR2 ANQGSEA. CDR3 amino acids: CSVQGTEGFYEQYL. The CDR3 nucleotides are TGTAGCGTTCAAGGGACAGAAGGGTTCTACGAGCAGTACTTA.